The 21 T cell receptor beta chains below come from one sample, sequenced in a study of CD8 T cells in ankylosing spondylitis. MiXCR was run by TCRdb on the 5' RACE reads, yielding one entry per CDR3 protein. The sample contains hundreds of thousands of distinct CDR3 sequences, about 26% of which appear only once. Sequencing used blood, either unsorted or a sorted T cell fraction (not recorded which). Receptors were obtained from a male donor with ankylosing spondylitis or in good health (not recorded which).

This chain links TRBV20-1 with TRBJ2-7, with TRBD1 matching 7 bases. The junction had 15 bases not matched to a gene; V was cut back by 7 bases and J by 9 bases. The CDR3 runs to 13 residues. Germline CDR1 reads DFQATT; CDR2 reads SNEGSKA (reference sequence). CDR3 in amino acids: CSVRVGTAEGQYF. CDR3 sequence (DNA): TGCAGTGTCAGAGTGGGGACAGCAGAAGGGCAGTACTTC.

This sequence joins TRBV7-2 and TRBJ2-5; 7 bases match TRBD2. CDR3 size: 13 residues. Losses at the gene ends were 5 bases for V and 4 bases for J; bases not matched to a gene: 4. Per the germline V gene, CDR1 is SGHTA and CDR2 is FQGNSA. The CDR3 sequence is CASSLSGRETQYF. CDR3 DNA: TGTGCCAGCAGCCTTAGCGGGCGAGAGACCCAGTACTTC.

This clonotype was counted at least ten times. In nucleotides, the CDR3 is TGTGCCAGCAGTTCCGGGACAAAGTATAGTGGCTACACCTTC. Translating it yields CASSSGTKYSGYTF. The V gene is TRBV6-5, the J gene TRBJ1-2; tentative D call: TRBD1 (6 bases). The V gene's germline CDR1 is MNHEY and CDR2 SVGAGI. The CDR3 covers 14 residues. The ends were cut back, 4 bases at V and 7 bases at J, with 16 bases in the middle.

Many counts were recorded for this clonotype. The V call is TRBV10-3, the J call TRBJ1-6; D not resolved. V was pared by 8 bases and J by 10 bases, with 15 bases between. The CDR3 length is 13 residues. The germline V gene has CDR1 ENHRY and CDR2 SYGVKD. CDR3 in amino acids: CAIRAGKDSPLHF. For the CDR3, the DNA is TGTGCCATCCGTGCCGGGAAAGACTCACCCCTCCACTTT.

In its sample, this clonotype was seen many times. The rearrangement joins TRBV7-3 to TRBJ2-1; D perhaps matches TRBD1 (8 bases). The CDR3 has 15 amino acids. Germline-derived CDR1 and CDR2 are SGHTA and FQGTGA. V was shortened by 5 bases and J by 6 bases, with 17 bases between the two germline ends. CDR3 sequence: CASSTQQGGVNEQFF. As DNA, the CDR3 is TGTGCCAGCAGCACACAACAGGGGGGGGTCAATGAGCAGTTCTTC.

The V and J genes are TRBV12-3 or TRBV12-4 and TRBJ2-5; 10 nucleotides match TRBD1. V gave up 6 bases and J gave up 1 base; unmatched junction bases: 11. The CDR3 has 17 amino acids. CDR3 residues: CASSWGDRGLLQETQYF. In nucleotides, the CDR3 is TGTGCCAGCAGCTGGGGGGACAGGGGTCTTCTCCAAGAGACCCAGTACTTC.

This clonotype was seen ten or more times. This sequence joins TRBV29-1 and TRBJ2-1; TRBD2 is a possible D gene (6 bases). Germline-derived CDR1 and CDR2 are SQVTM and ANQGSEA. This CDR3 has 12 amino acids. Trimming left V 1 base short and J 8 bases short, with 9 bases between. The CDR3 DNA reads TGCAGCGTTGAAGGGGGGGTCGATGAGCAGTTCTTC. Translated, it gives CSVEGGVDEQFF.

V is TRBV20-1 and J is TRBJ2-3; 8 bases line up with TRBD2. The ends lost 6 bases at V and 2 bases at J; junction bases unmatched: 13. This CDR3 contains 16 residues. Germline V CDR1 and CDR2: DFQATT, SNEGSKA (reference sequence). The CDR3 region has the DNA TGCAGTGCCAGCGGTTTGCTAGCGGGCTACACAGATACGCAGTATTTT. Translated, it gives CSASGLLAGYTDTQYF.

The chain is built from TRBV20-1 and TRBJ1-2; 12 nucleotides agree with TRBD1. CDR3 length: 16 residues. The J segment lost 1 base and the V segment lost 8 bases, leaving 11 bases of the junction unmatched. Germline V CDR1 and CDR2: DFQATT, SNEGSKA (reference sequence). The CDR3 nucleotides are TGCAGTCCAACATCCGGGACAGGGGGCTATAACTATGGCTACACCTTC. Translated, it gives CSPTSGTGGYNYGYTF.

This sequence joins TRBV29-1 and TRBJ2-1; 8 bases map to TRBD2. V lost 7 bases, J lost 6 bases, and 5 bases stayed unmatched. This CDR3 is 12 amino acids long. Germline V gives CDR1 SQVTM, CDR2 ANQGSEA. The CDR3 reads CSAGTSANEQFF. In DNA form, the CDR3 reads TGCAGCGCCGGGACTAGTGCCAATGAGCAGTTCTTC.

This clonotype has only a few counts. The V gene is TRBV20-1, the J gene TRBJ2-7; D gene ambiguous. The CDR3 contains 13 residues. Germline V gives CDR1 DFQATT, CDR2 SNEGSKA (reference sequence). The ends were cut back, 5 bases at V and 2 bases at J, with 13 bases in the middle. The CDR3 DNA is TGCAGTGCTCCTGCTAAGGGCCCCTACGAGCAGTACTTC. Amino acids: CSAPAKGPYEQYF.

The J gene is TRBJ2-1, the V gene TRBV12-3 or TRBV12-4, with 11 bases identical to TRBD2. Germline trimming cut 0 bases from V and 2 bases from J; bases unmatched to any gene: 0. CDR3 length: 16 residues. The CDR3 loop reads CASSLAGLAAYNEQFF. CDR3 in DNA: TGTGCCAGCAGTTTAGCGGGACTAGCGGCCTACAATGAGCAGTTCTTC.

The gene calls are TRBV6-1 and TRBJ2-1; 7 bases align to TRBD1. The V and J ends lost 6 bases and 7 bases, in that order; junction bases with no gene match: 6. Germline loops: CDR1 MNHNS, CDR2 SASEGT. The CDR3 is 13 amino acids. CDR3 in DNA: TGTGCCAGCAGCCAGGGACAGAAGAATGAGCAGTTCTTC. It codes for CASSQGQKNEQFF.

In this sample, this clonotype turned up many times. This chain links TRBV5-4 with TRBJ2-1; 7 nucleotides line up with TRBD2. Looked up from germline, CDR1 is SGHNT and CDR2 is YYREEE (reference sequence). CDR3 size: 17 residues. Unmatched junction bases numbered 7, after V lost 1 base and J lost 0 bases. The CDR3 DNA is TGTGCCAGCAGCTTGCCGACTAGCCCTAGCTCCTACAATGAGCAGTTCTTC. It encodes CASSLPTSPSSYNEQFF.

This clonotype has a count of ten or more. The V and J genes are TRBV20-1 and TRBJ1-1, with 7 positions matching TRBD1. V lost 2 bases, J lost 5 bases, and 8 bases stayed unmatched. The CDR3 totals 14 residues. The germline V gene has CDR1 DFQATT and CDR2 SNEGSKA (reference sequence). CDR3 residues: CSARLQGWGTEAFF. The CDR3 bases are TGCAGTGCTAGATTACAGGGGTGGGGAACTGAAGCTTTCTTT.

This rearrangement joins TRBV7-2 to TRBJ2-1, with 8 bases identical to TRBD1. The V and J ends lost 5 bases and 5 bases, in that order; junction bases with no gene match: 5. The CDR3 is made up of 14 amino acids. Germline V gene lookup returns CDR1 SGHTA and CDR2 FQGNSA. CDR3 sequence (DNA): TGTGCCAGCAGCAGAGCGACAGGGGACAATGAGCAGTTCTTC. This encodes CASSRATGDNEQFF.

This clonotype was observed a handful of times. The J gene is TRBJ2-1, the V gene TRBV12-3 or TRBV12-4; 11 bases map to TRBD2. The CDR3 loop spans 20 amino acids. V lost 2 bases to trimming and J lost 0 bases; unmatched junction nucleotides: 12. The CDR3 DNA reads as TGTGCCAGCAGTTTAACGGGACTAGCGGTAGAGGAGAGCTCCTACAATGAGCAGTTCTTC. It translates to CASSLTGLAVEESSYNEQFF.

This clonotype was detected ten times or more. V is TRBV20-1 and J is TRBJ1-2; a weak D match, TRBD1 (6 bases). Per germline, CDR1 DFQATT and CDR2 SNEGSKA (reference sequence). Trimming pared 4 bases from V and 6 bases from J, leaving 18 bases between. The CDR3 is made up of 14 amino acids. CDR3 coding DNA: TGCAGTGCTACGGACAGAGGACAAGGGAATGGCTACACCTTC. Its translation is CSATDRGQGNGYTF.

This clonotype has a count of ten or more. The chain employs TRBV29-1 and TRBJ2-1, with 7 nucleotides matching TRBD2. V lost 4 bases, J lost 4 bases, and 7 bases stayed unmatched. Germline V CDR1 and CDR2: SQVTM, ANQGSEA. The CDR3 has 14 amino acids. CDR3 in amino acids: CSVGSSGGYNEQFF. DNA for the CDR3: TGCAGCGTTGGGTCTAGCGGAGGGTACAATGAGCAGTTCTTC.

This clonotype was recorded many times. The chain links TRBV7-3 to TRBJ1-2; TRBD1 aligns across 7 bases. This CDR3 spans 15 amino acids. The J segment lost 7 bases and the V segment lost 0 bases, leaving 8 bases of the junction unmatched. The germline V gene encodes CDR1 SGHTA and CDR2 FQGTGA. The CDR3 DNA is TGTGCCAGCAGCTTAACCGGGACAGAGGTCTCTGGCTACACCTTC. Its protein product is CASSLTGTEVSGYTF.

This clonotype showed up many times. The gene calls are TRBV2 and TRBJ1-2; TRBD1 matches 8 bases. V lost 6 bases, J lost 8 bases, and 8 bases stayed unmatched. Germline V gene lookup returns CDR1 SNHLY and CDR2 FYNNEI. CDR3 length: 13 residues. Written as DNA, the CDR3 is TGTGCCAGCAGCCAGGGGGCGGAAAGAGGCTACACCTTC. As protein: CASSQGAERGYTF.